Shown below are 19 T cell receptor beta chains from a single sample sequenced in a study of blood T cell repertoires in COVID-19. The protocol was immunoSEQ multiplex PCR, while the TCRdb copy is restricted to in-frame clones and leaves out a portion. Of some 490,000 clones in the sample, roughly nine tenths were seen once. The material sequenced was PBMCs or T cells enriched from blood (not recorded which). These receptors were taken from an older woman who had recovered from COVID-19.

The V gene is TRBV10-2, the J gene TRBJ1-2; 11 bases fit TRBD1. This CDR3 region has 16 residues. Germline loops: CDR1 WSHSY, CDR2 SAAADI. Unmatched junction bases numbered 10, after V lost 7 bases and J lost 3 bases. CDR3 nucleotides: TGCGCCAGCACGCGGACAGGGGGCGCCTTCGACTATGGCTACACCTTC. Translated, it gives CASTRTGGAFDYGYTF.

The chain is built from TRBV7-2 and TRBJ1-2; 10 bases map to TRBD1. This CDR3 comprises 18 residues. Trimming cost V 3 bases and J 8 bases; bases outside gene matches: 18. The V gene's germline CDR1 is SGHTA and CDR2 FQGNSA. CDR3 loop: CASSFMAHYRDRGGGYTF. The CDR3, as DNA: TGTGCCAGCAGCTTCATGGCGCACTACCGGGACAGGGGTGGGGGCTACACCTTC.

This rearrangement joins TRBV5-1 to TRBJ1-1, with D uncertain. Germline V gives CDR1 SGHRS, CDR2 YFSETQ. V was shortened by 0 bases and J by 7 bases, with 13 bases between the two germline ends. This CDR3 spans 14 amino acids. CDR3 in DNA: TGCGCCAGCAGCTTGGTTGAGGTAGGCGGTGAAGCTTTCTTT. Protein: CASSLVEVGGEAFF. Drawing the rest from reference TRBV5-1 and TRBJ1-1, the complete variable domain is KAGVTQTPRYLIKTRGQQVTLSCSPISGHRSVSWYQQTPGQGLQFLFEYFSETQRNKGNFPGRFSGRQFSNSRSEMNVSTLELGDSALYLCASSLVEVGGEAFFGQGTRLTVV.

Concerning this clone: A much larger clone sits a single nucleotide away, making a read error possible. The J gene is TRBJ2-1, the V gene TRBV27; perhaps TRBD1 as D (5 bases). Trimming stripped 2 bases from V and 4 bases from J, with 6 bases between. The CDR3 runs to 13 residues. The V gene's germline CDR1 is MNHEY and CDR2 SMNVEV (reference sequence). The chain's CDR3 is CASSLNRYNEQFF. CDR3 coding DNA: TGTGCCAGCAGTTTAAACAGGTACAATGAGCAGTTCTTC.

This sequence joins TRBV19 and TRBJ2-2; 8 bases line up with TRBD1. The V segment lost 5 bases and the J segment 4 bases; nucleotides outside the gene matches: 9. CDR1 LNHDA and CDR2 SQIVND come from the germline V gene (reference sequence). This CDR3 region has 16 residues. The CDR3 is CASSGGAGGSTGELFF. The CDR3 coding sequence is TGTGCCAGTAGTGGAGGGGCAGGGGGCAGCACCGGGGAGCTGTTTTTT. The full variable domain, in which reference TRBV19 and TRBJ2-2 provide the parts outside the CDR3, is DGGITQSPKYLFRKEGQNVTLSCEQNLNHDAMYWYRQDPGQGLRLIYYSQIVNDFQKGDIAEGYSVSREKKESFPLTVTSAQKNPTAFYLCASSGGAGGSTGELFFGEGSRLTVL.

The V call is TRBV5-6, the J call TRBJ2-3; tentative D call: TRBD1 (5 bases). V shed 4 bases and J shed 4 bases, with 19 bases lying between them. CDR3 size: 16 residues. Germline CDR1 is SGHDT and CDR2 is YYEEEE. CDR3 amino acids: CASSPLGHRIADTQYF. For the CDR3, the DNA is TGTGCCAGCAGCCCCCTCGGACACCGGATTGCAGATACGCAGTATTTT.

The V call is TRBV2, the J call TRBJ1-1; 10 nucleotides align to TRBD1. Losses at the gene ends were 6 bases for V and 4 bases for J; bases not matched to a gene: 2. The CDR3 has 13 residues. In germline, CDR1 is SNHLY, CDR2 FYNNEI. Written as DNA, the CDR3 is TGTGCCAGCAGCGACAGGGGGCTCACTGAAGCTTTCTTT. It encodes CASSDRGLTEAFF. Using reference TRBV2 and TRBJ1-1 for the parts outside the CDR3, the full variable domain is EPEVTQTPSHQVTQMGQEVILRCVPISNHLYFYWYRQILGQKVEFLVSFYNNEISEKSEIFDDQFSVERPDGSNFTLKIRSTKLEDSAMYFCASSDRGLTEAFFGQGTRLTVV.

The J gene is TRBJ1-5, the V gene TRBV5-5; D gene ambiguous. Trimming shortened V by 2 bases and J by 2 bases, and 11 bases separated the two germline ends. Germline CDR1 SGHKS, CDR2 YYEKEE (reference sequence). The CDR3 is made up of 15 amino acids. The CDR3 nucleotides are TGTGCCAGCAGCTTTTTGGAGGCGGGCAATCAGCCCCAGCATTTT. Encoded protein: CASSFLEAGNQPQHF.

This clone appeared a single time. The chain couples TRBV12-3 or TRBV12-4 to TRBJ2-7, with 8 bases identical to TRBD1. This CDR3 contains 13 residues. V lost 4 bases, J lost 6 bases, and 5 bases stayed unmatched. CDR3 sequence reads: CASSSTGVGEQYV. The CDR3 DNA reads TGTGCCAGCAGTTCGACAGGGGTGGGCGAGCAGTACGTC.

The chain recombines TRBV2 with TRBJ1-5; D remains unclear. The ends were cut back, 7 bases at V and 3 bases at J, with 7 bases in the middle. Germline values: CDR1 SNHLY, CDR2 FYNNEI. The CDR3 sequence is 12 residues long. CDR3: CASNVLNQPQHF. Written as DNA, the CDR3 is TGTGCCAGCAACGTACTCAATCAGCCCCAGCATTTT.

Written as DNA, the CDR3 is TGCGCCAGCAGCTTGGTGGGCAGTCCCTACGAGCAGTACGTC. Translation gives CASSLVGSPYEQYV. The chain links TRBV5-1 to TRBJ2-7; D uncertain. V was pared by 0 bases and J by 2 bases, with 9 bases between. The CDR3 contains 14 residues. Germline V CDR1 and CDR2: SGHRS, YFSETQ.

The chain carries TRBV5-5 and TRBJ1-3; 7 bases match TRBD1. Trimming removed 1 base from V and 4 bases from J; junction bases left unmatched: 14. CDR1 is SGHKS, CDR2 YYEKEE, per germline (reference sequence). The length of the CDR3 is 18 residues. In DNA, the CDR3 is TGTGCCAGCAGCTTGTACGGTAACAGGGGAGCTCGCGGAAACACCATATATTTT. It encodes CASSLYGNRGARGNTIYF. Full variable domain (outside the CDR3, taken from reference TRBV5-5 and TRBJ1-3): DAGVTQSPTHLIKTRGQQVTLRCSPISGHKSVSWYQQVLGQGPQFIFQYYEKEERGRGNFPDRFSARQFPNYSSELNVNALLLGDSALYLCASSLYGNRGARGNTIYFGEGSWLTVV.

The chain combines TRBV6-1 with TRBJ1-2; 7 nucleotides agree with TRBD1. This CDR3 has 13 residues. Germline V gene lookup returns CDR1 MNHNS and CDR2 SASEGT. Trimming removed 2 bases from V and 6 bases from J; junction bases left unmatched: 3. CDR3: CASSEKTGHGYTF. The CDR3 nucleotides are TGTGCCAGCAGTGAAAAGACAGGGCATGGCTACACCTTC.

This chain links TRBV24-1 with TRBJ2-7; tentative D call: TRBD2 (5 bases). The germline CDR1 and CDR2 sequences are KGHDR and SFDVKD. The V end was cut by 2 bases, the J end by 1 base, with 11 bases between. This CDR3 has 15 amino acids. CDR3 residues: CATSDSRRASYEQYF. The CDR3 region has the DNA TGTGCCACCAGTGATTCGAGGCGGGCGTCCTACGAGCAGTACTTC.

The CDR3 sequence: CASSLGTGNTGELFF. In nucleotides, the CDR3 is TGTGCCAGCAGCTTAGGGACAGGAAACACCGGGGAGCTGTTTTTT. The chain carries TRBV7-9 and TRBJ2-2; 7 nucleotides match TRBD1. The V gene end was trimmed by 1 base and the J gene end by 2 bases; junction bases not matched to a gene: 1. The CDR3 consists of 15 residues. CDR1 is SEHNR and CDR2 is FQNEAQ in the germline V gene (reference sequence).

The rearrangement links TRBV30 to TRBJ1-6, with 9 nucleotides matching TRBD1. CDR1 and CDR2 (germline): GTSNPN, SVGIG (reference sequence). V was clipped by 5 bases and J by 9 bases; unmatched bases: 5. The CDR3 has 13 amino acids. Here the CDR3 DNA reads TGTGCCTGGTCCGGGACAGGGATTTCACCCCTCCACTTT. Its protein is CAWSGTGISPLHF.

The J gene is TRBJ1-2, the V gene TRBV10-2, with 9 bases lining up with TRBD1. The CDR3 contains 13 residues. Germline V lookup: CDR1 WSHSY, CDR2 SAAADI. V lost 5 bases, J lost 4 bases, and 2 bases stayed unmatched. DNA for the CDR3: TGCGCCAGCAGTCTGGGACAGGGCTATGGCTACACCTTC. This gives the protein CASSLGQGYGYTF.

V and J are TRBV4-1 and TRBJ1-4; 8 bases agree with TRBD1. V lost 4 bases, J lost 5 bases, and 12 bases stayed unmatched. The CDR3 extends over 17 amino acids. Germline V gene lookup returns CDR1 MGHRA and CDR2 YSYEKL. CDR3 bases: TGCGCCAGCAGCCCGAGGACTGGACAGGGAGGGAATGAAAAACTGTTTTTT. This sequence encodes CASSPRTGQGGNEKLFF.

The J gene is TRBJ2-7, the V gene TRBV28; TRBD2 aligns across 12 bases. V was pared by 5 bases and J by 1 base, with 0 bases of the junction left unmatched. The CDR3 loop spans 14 amino acids. Germline V gene lookup returns CDR1 MDHEN and CDR2 SYDVKM. The CDR3 spells CASSLAGGSYEQYF. In DNA, the CDR3 is TGTGCCAGCAGTCTAGCGGGGGGGTCCTACGAGCAGTACTTC. The variable domain in full, with the rest retrieved from reference TRBV28 and TRBJ2-7, is DVKVTQSSRYLVKRTGEKVFLECVQDMDHENMFWYRQDPGLGLRLIYFSYDVKMKEKGDIPEGYSVSREKKERFSLILESASTNQTSMYLCASSLAGGSYEQYFGPGTRLTVT.